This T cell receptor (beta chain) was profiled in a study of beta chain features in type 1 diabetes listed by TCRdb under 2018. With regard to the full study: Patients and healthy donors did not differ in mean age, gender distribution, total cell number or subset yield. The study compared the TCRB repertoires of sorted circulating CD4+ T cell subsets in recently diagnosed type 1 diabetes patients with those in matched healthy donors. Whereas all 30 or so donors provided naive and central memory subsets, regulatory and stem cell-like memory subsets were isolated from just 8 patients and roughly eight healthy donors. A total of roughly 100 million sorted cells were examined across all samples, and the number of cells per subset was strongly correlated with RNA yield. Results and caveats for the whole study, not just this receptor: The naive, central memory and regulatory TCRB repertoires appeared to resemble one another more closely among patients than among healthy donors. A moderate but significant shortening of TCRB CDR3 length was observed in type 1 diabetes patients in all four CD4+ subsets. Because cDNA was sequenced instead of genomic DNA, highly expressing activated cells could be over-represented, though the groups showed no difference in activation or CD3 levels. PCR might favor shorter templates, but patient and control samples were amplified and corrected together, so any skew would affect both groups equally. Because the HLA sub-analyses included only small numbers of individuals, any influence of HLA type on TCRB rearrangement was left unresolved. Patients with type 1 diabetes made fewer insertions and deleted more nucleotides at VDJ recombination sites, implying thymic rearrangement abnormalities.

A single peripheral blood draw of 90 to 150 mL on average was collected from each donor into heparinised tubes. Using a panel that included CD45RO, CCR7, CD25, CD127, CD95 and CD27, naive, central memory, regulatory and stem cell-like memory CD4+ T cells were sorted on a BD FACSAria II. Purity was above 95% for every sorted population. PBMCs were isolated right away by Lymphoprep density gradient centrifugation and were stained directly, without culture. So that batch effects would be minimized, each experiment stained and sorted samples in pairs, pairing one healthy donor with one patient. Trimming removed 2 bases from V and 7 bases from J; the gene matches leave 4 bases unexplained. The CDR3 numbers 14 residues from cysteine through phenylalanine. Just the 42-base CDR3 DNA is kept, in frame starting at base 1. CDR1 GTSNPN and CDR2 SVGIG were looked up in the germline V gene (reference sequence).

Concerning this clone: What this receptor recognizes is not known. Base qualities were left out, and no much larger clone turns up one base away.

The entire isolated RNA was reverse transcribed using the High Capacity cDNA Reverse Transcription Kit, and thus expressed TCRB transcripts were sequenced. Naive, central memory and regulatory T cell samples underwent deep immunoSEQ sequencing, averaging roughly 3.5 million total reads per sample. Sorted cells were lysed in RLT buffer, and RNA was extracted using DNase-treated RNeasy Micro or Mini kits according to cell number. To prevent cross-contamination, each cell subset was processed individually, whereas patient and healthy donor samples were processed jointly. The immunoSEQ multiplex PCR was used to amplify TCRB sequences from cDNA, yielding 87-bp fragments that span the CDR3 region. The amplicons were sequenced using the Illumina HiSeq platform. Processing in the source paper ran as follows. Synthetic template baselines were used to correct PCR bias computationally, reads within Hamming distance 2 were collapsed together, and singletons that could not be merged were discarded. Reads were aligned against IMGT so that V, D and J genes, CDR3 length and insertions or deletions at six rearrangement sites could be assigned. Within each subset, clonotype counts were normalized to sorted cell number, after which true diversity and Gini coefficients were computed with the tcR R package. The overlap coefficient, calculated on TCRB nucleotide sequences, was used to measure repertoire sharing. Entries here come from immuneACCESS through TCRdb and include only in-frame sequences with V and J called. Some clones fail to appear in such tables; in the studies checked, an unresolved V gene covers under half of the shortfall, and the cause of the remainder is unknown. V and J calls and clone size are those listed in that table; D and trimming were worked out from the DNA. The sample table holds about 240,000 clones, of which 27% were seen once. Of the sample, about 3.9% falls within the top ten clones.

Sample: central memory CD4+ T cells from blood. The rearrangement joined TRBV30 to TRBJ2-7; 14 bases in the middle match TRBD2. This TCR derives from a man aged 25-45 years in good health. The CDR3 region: CAWSRTSGGTEQYF. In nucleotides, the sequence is TGTGCCTGGAGTCGGACTAGCGGGGGGACGGAGCAGTACTTC.